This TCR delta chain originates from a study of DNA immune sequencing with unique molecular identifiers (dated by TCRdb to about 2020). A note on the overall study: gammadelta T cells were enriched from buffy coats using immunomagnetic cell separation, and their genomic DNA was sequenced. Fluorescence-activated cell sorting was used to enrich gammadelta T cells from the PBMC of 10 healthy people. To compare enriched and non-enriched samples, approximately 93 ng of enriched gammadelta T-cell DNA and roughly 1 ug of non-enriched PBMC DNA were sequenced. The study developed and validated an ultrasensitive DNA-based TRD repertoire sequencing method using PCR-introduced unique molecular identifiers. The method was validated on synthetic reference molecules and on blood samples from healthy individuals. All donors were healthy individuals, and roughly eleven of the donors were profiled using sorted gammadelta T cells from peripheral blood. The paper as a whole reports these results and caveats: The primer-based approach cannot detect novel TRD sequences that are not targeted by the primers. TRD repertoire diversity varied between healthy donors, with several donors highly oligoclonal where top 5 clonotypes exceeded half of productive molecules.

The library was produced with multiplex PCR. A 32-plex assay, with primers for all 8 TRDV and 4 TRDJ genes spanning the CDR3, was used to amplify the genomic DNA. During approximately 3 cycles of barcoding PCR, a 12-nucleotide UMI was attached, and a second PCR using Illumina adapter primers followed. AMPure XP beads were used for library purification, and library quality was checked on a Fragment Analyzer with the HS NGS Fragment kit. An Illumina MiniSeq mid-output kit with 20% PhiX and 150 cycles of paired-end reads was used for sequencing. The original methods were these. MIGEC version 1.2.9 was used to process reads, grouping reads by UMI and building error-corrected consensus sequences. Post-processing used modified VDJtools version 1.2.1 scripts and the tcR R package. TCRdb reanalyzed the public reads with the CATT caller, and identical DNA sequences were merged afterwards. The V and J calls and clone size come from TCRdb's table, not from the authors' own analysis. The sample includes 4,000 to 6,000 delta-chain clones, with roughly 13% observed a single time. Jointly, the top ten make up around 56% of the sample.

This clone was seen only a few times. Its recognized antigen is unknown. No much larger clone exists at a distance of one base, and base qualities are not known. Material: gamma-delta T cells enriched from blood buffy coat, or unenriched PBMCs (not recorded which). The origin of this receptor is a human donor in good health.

CDR3 protein: CACDTVTGGPPGDKLIF. The DNA is TGTGCCTGTGACACCGTAACTGGGGGACCACCAGGTGATAAACTCATCTTT. The chain was built from TRDV2 and TRDJ1; 9 bases in the middle match TRDD3. Germline trimming: 0 bases from V, 5 bases from J; junction bases outside gene matches: 12. The CDR1 and CDR2 encoded by the germline V gene are GEAIGNYY and EKD. CDR3 length: 17 amino acids, cysteine to phenylalanine. The retained sequence is limited to the CDR3, 51 bases, with the frame set at the first base.